Here is one T cell receptor (beta chain) with its context. These data come from a study of CD8 T cells in Susac syndrome. Germline trimming cut 4 bases from V and 8 bases from J; bases unmatched to any gene: 20. Germline V gene sequence: CDR1 SNHLY, CDR2 FYNNEI. The CDR3 is made up of 18 amino acids. An amount of RNA that ranged from roughly 0.5 to 1 ug was reverse transcribed with random hexamers. Amplification of TCR beta CDR3 spanned 54 Vbeta and 13 Jbeta via immunoSEQ multiplex PCR. TCRdb passed the immunoSEQ multiplex PCR reads through MiXCR, listing each CDR3 protein once. The sample holds roughly 130,000 distinct CDR3 sequences, 90% to 95% seen once.

The receptor was derived from a human donor in good health. V is TRBV2 and J is TRBJ2-1; 7 bases fit TRBD2. Sequencing was performed on CD4+ T cells from PBMCs. The CDR3 loop is CASSGPGGGKCRDDEQFF. The DNA of the CDR3 is TGTGCCAGCAGTGGGCCGGGAGGAGGTAAGTGTAGGGACGATGAGCAGTTCTTC.